A single sample gave rise to the 4 T cell receptor beta chains below, sequenced in a study of T cell repertoires in cytomegalovirus infection. What these receptors recognize is not known. One entry per CDR3 protein, called by TCRdb with MiXCR from the reads. This table has approximately 910,000 distinct CDR3 sequences, under 40% appearing once. Sequences were derived from cultured CD8+ T cells from PBMCs, sampled from culture after CMV antigen stimulation. The receptors come from a human donor in good health (CMV status not recorded). Some clones in this sample may be carry-over from other donors' samples.

The chain recombines TRBV23-1 with TRBJ1-5, with a tentative D call TRBD1 (5 bases). TRBV23-1 is treated as an ORF (open reading frame) with a function not yet certain. The CDR3 totals 16 residues. Trimming stripped 3 bases from V and 1 base from J, with 13 bases between. CDR3 sequence reads: CASSHLRGTSNQPQHF. The CDR3 bases are TGCGCCAGCAGTCACCTCCGGGGGACGAGCAATCAGCCCCAGCATTTT.

The chain recombines TRBV6-6 with TRBJ1-4, with D unclear. The CDR3 length is 15 residues. Germline loops: CDR1 MNHNY, CDR2 SVGAGI (reference sequence). Trimming shortened V by 2 bases and J by 3 bases, and 10 bases separated the two germline ends. The chain's CDR3 is CASSYVDGPNEKLFF. Here the CDR3 DNA reads TGTGCCAGCAGTTACGTGGACGGTCCTAATGAAAAACTGTTTTTT.

Comment on this clonotype: At one boundary the junction diverges from the germline segment, which might be a read error. V gene TRBV27 combines with J gene TRBJ1-1; maybe TRBD1 (5 bases). The CDR3 loop spans 13 amino acids. Germline CDR1 MNHEY, CDR2 SMNVEV (reference sequence). For the CDR3, the DNA is TGTGCCAGCAGGCTTAGCAGGGCCACTGAAGCTTACTTT. This encodes CASRLSRATEAYF.

J is TRBJ1-5 and V is TRBV7-2; TRBD1 aligns across 8 bases. The CDR3 consists of 15 residues. The germline CDR1 and CDR2 sequences are SGHTA and FQGNSA. J lost 7 bases, V lost 1 base, and 6 bases had no gene match. The CDR3 protein is CASSLGTGREQPQHF. In nucleotides, the CDR3 is TGTGCCAGCAGCTTAGGGACAGGGAGAGAACAGCCCCAGCATTTT.